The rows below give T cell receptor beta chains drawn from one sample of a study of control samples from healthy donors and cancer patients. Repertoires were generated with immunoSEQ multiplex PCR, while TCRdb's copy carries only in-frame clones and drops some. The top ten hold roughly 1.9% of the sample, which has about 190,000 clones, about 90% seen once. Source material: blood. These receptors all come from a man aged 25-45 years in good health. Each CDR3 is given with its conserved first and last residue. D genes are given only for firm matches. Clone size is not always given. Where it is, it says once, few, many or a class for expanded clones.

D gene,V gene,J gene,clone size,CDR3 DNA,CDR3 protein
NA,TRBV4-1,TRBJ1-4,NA,TGCGCCAGCAGCCAAGGAGGGAGGGGAAGGACTAATGAAAAACTGTTTTTT,CASSQGGRGRTNEKLFF
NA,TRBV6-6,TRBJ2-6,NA,TGTGCCAGCAGTTACTCGGCCTCTGGGGCCAACGTCCTGACTTTC,CASSYSASGANVLTF
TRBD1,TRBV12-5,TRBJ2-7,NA,TGTGCTAGTGGGGGACAGGGCTTCTCCTACGAGCAGTACTTC,CASGGQGFSYEQYF
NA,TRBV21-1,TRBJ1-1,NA,TGTGCCAGCAGCGGTACAGGGGGCCGTACTGAAGCTTTCTTT,CASSGTGGRTEAFF
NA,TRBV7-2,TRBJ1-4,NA,TGTGCCAGCAGCTTAGATATCAGGGGAGGGCCTAATGAAAAACTGTTTTTT,CASSLDIRGGPNEKLFF
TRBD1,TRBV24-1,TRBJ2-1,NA,TGTGCCACCAGTGATGAAGACAGGGGAAGCTCCTACAATGAGCAGTTCTTC,CATSDEDRGSSYNEQFF
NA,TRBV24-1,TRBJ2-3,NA,TGTGCCACCAGTGGGGATAAAGGTAATACGCAGTATTTT,CATSGDKGNTQYF
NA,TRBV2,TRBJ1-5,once,TGTGCCAGCAGTGAAGGAGGGGGCAATCAGCCCCAGCATTTT,CASSEGGGNQPQHF
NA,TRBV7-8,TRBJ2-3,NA,TGTGCCAGCAGCACCAGTCTCACAGATACGCAGTATTTT,CASSTSLTDTQYF
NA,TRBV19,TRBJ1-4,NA,TGTGCCAGTTTAGGCTATAAAAATTTAGTACGAAATGAAAAACTGTTTTTT,CASLGYKNLVRNEKLFF
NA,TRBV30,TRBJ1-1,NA,TGTGCCGGTGACTTCAGGGAAGGGAGCACTGAAGCTTTCTTT,CAGDFREGSTEAFF
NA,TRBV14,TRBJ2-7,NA,TGTGCCAGCAGGGGGTTAACCTACGAGCAGTACTTC,CASRGLTYEQYF
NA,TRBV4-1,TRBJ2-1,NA,TGCGCCAGCACGCGAGCAGGGTCTTACAATGAGCAGTTCTTC,CASTRAGSYNEQFF
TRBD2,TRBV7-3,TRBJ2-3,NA,TGTGCCAGCAGCTTAACCCCTTCGCGGGGGAGTGGCACAGATACGCAGTATTTT,CASSLTPSRGSGTDTQYF
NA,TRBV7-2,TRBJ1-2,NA,TGTGCCAGCAGCTTTCGAGGGTTAGGAGGCTACACCTTC,CASSFRGLGGYTF
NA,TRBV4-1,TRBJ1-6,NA,TGCGCCAGCAGCCAAGAGGTTAGGACGGCAAATTCACCCCTCCACTTT,CASSQEVRTANSPLHF
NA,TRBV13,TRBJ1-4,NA,TGTGCCAGCAGCCCAGCTAGGGGAACTAATGAAAAACTGTTTTTT,CASSPARGTNEKLFF
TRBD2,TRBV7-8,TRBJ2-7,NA,TGTGCCAGCAGCTTAGCCAGCGGGGGGTCCGCCTACGAGCAGTACTTC,CASSLASGGSAYEQYF
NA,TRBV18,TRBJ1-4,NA,TGTGCCAGCTCACCAGGGGACGGGAAACTGTTTTTT,CASSPGDGKLFF
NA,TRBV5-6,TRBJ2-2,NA,TGTGCCAGCAGCTTGGGCGACAGGAGTGGCGGGGAGCTGTTTTTT,CASSLGDRSGGELFF
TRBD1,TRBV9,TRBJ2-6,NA,TGTGCCAGCAGCGCGAACAGGGGCCCGGCTGGGGCCAACGTCCTGACTTTC,CASSANRGPAGANVLTF
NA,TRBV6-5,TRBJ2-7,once,TGTGCCAGCAGTAAATCAGGGAGTCCTAACTACGGGCAGTACTTC,CASSKSGSPNYGQYF
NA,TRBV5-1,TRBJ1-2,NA,TGCGCCAGCAGCTTGGAGCAGGGGAACTATGGCTACACCTTC,CASSLEQGNYGYTF
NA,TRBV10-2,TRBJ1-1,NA,TGCGCCAGCACGGGGGGGAACACTGAAGCTTTCTTT,CASTGGNTEAFF
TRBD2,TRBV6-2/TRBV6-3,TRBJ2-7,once,TGTGCCAGCAGCCCTGGACTAGCGGGGGGTCAACAGGTTTCGGAGCAGTACTTC,CASSPGLAGGQQVSEQYF
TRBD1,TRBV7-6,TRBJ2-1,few,TGTGCCAGCAGCTCACCTGGGACAGGGGGGAATGAGCAGTTCTTC,CASSSPGTGGNEQFF
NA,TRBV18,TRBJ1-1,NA,TGTGCCAGCTCACCACCCCCACAGGACTCGCAGGCTGAAGCTTTCTTT,CASSPPPQDSQAEAFF
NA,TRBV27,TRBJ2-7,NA,TGTGCCAGCAGAGACACAGGGAGCTCCGAGCAGTACTTC,CASRDTGSSEQYF
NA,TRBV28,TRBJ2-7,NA,TGTGCCAGCACTTTGCCCCGGCAGGGCTTTACCGAGCAGTACTTC,CASTLPRQGFTEQYF
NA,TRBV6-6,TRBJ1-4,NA,TGTGCCAGCAGGGACACAACTAATGAAAAACTGTTTTTT,CASRDTTNEKLFF
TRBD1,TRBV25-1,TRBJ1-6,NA,TGTGCCAGCAGTGATTTCACCGGGACAGATAATTCACCCCTCCACTTT,CASSDFTGTDNSPLHF
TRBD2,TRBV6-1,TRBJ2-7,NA,TGTGCCAGCAGTGACCGGGACTACCTCTACGAGCAGTACTTC,CASSDRDYLYEQYF
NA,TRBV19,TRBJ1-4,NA,TGTGCCAGTAGGAGAGACCGTGCAACTAATGAAAAACTGTTTTTT,CASRRDRATNEKLFF
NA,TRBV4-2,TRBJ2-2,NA,TGTGCCAGCAGCCAGAGGGTGAACACCGGGGAGCTGTTTTTT,CASSQRVNTGELFF
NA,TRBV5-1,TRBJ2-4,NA,TGCGCCAGCAGCCTGGGAGCCGGGGGCGGTCAAAACATTCAGTACTTC,CASSLGAGGGQNIQYF
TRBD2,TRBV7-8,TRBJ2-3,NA,TGTGCCAGCAGCACCGGGACTAGCCGGACAGATACGCAGTATTTT,CASSTGTSRTDTQYF
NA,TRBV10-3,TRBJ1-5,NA,TGTGCCATCGCCTCTAGCAATCAGCCCCAGCATTTT,CAIASSNQPQHF
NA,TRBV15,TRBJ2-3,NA,TGTGCCACCAGCAGGACGGGGAACCCAGATACGCAGTATTTT,CATSRTGNPDTQYF
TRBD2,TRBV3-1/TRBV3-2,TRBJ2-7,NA,TGTGCCAGCAGCCGTTCTACTAGCGGGGCCTACGAGCAGTACTTC,CASSRSTSGAYEQYF
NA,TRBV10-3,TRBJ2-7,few,TGTGCCATCAGTGGGGCAGGGCTAGGCTACGAGCAGTACTTC,CAISGAGLGYEQYF
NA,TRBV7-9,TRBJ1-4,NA,TGTGCCAGCAGCCCTATAAAACAAGGGTCTAATAATGAAAAACTGTTTTTT,CASSPIKQGSNNEKLFF
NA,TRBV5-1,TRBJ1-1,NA,TGCGCCAGCAGCTCTCAGGGGAACACTGAAGCTTTCTTT,CASSSQGNTEAFF
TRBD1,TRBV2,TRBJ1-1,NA,TGTGCCAGCACCCTAGGACAGGGTCGGAACACTGAAGCTTTCTTT,CASTLGQGRNTEAFF
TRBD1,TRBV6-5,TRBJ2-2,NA,TGTGCCAGCAGTTATGAAGGGGGCGGTGACACCGGGGAGCTGTTTTTT,CASSYEGGGDTGELFF
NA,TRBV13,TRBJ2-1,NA,TGTGCCAGCAGCTTAGCCCACTCCCCCGAGAATGAGCAGTTCTTC,CASSLAHSPENEQFF
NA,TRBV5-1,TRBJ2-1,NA,TGCGCCAGCAGCTTGGCCCAGGGGAGCTCCTACAATGAGCAGTTCTTC,CASSLAQGSSYNEQFF
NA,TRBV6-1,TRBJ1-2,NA,TGTGCCAGCAGTGAAGTCACATACTATGGCTACACCTTC,CASSEVTYYGYTF
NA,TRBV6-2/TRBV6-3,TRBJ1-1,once,TGTGCCAGCAGTTTCGGTCGGTCCACTGAAGCTTTCTTT,CASSFGRSTEAFF
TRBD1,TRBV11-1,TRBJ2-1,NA,TGTGCCAGCAGCGGAGGGACAGGGAGGTTGAAGAATGAGCAGTTCTTC,CASSGGTGRLKNEQFF
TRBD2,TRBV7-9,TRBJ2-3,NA,TGTGCCAGCAGCGTGACTAGCGGGGCTAGCACAGATACGCAGTATTTT,CASSVTSGASTDTQYF
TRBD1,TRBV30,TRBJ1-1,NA,TGTGCCTGGAGTGTGGGGACAGGGATTGAAGCTTTCTTT,CAWSVGTGIEAFF
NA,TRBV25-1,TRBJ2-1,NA,TGTGCCAGCAGTATACAGCAGGGGAACAATGAGCAGTTCTTC,CASSIQQGNNEQFF